This T cell receptor beta chain appears in the sequencing data of a study of OX40 agonist ivuxolimab in advanced cancers. Turning to the study itself: Given to patients was ivuxolimab, an agonistic anti-OX40 (CD134) antibody. Eligibility rules accepted prior anti-PD-1, anti-PD-L1 or anti-CTLA-4 therapy, and roughly 40% had some.

Repertoires were generated with immunoSEQ multiplex PCR, while TCRdb's copy carries only in-frame clones and drops some. This table holds 31,000 or so clones, just over 90% found once. CDR3 size: 16 residues. Germline trimming cut 6 bases from V and 3 bases from J; bases unmatched to any gene: 11. Germline loops: CDR1 MNHEY, CDR2 SMNVEV (reference sequence). V is TRBV27 and J is TRBJ2-4; 7 bases match TRBD1. The TCR sequence derives from an adult with an advanced solid tumor such as melanoma, head and neck, liver or kidney cancer. The sequencing here drew on CD4+ or CD8+ T cells sorted from blood, taken in a trial of the OX40 agonist ivuxolimab. This chain's CDR3 is CASSPQQGRGKNIQYF. CDR3 DNA: TGTGCCAGCAGCCCCCAACAGGGGCGCGGCAAAAACATTCAGTACTTC.